The 9 T cell receptor beta chains listed next were all sequenced from one sample in a study of T cells in Graves' hyperthyroidism and ophthalmopathy. TCR beta CDR3 region amplification was performed from RNA transcripts. A first-round RT-PCR of the TCR CDR3 used the HTBI primer set. TCRdb called the multiplex PCR reads again in MiXCR, with one record for every CDR3 protein. The sample has around 450,000 distinct CDR3 sequences, roughly 13% seen once; the top ten hold around 5.3%. The sequenced sample was blood. The receptors here all came from a woman aged 18-30 years with Graves' hyperthyroidism.

This clonotype has ten or more counts. The V call is TRBV3-1, the J call TRBJ2-3; D perhaps matches TRBD2 (6 bases). V was shortened by 3 bases and J by 2 bases, with 15 bases between the two germline ends. Germline loops: CDR1 LGHDT, CDR2 YNNKEL (reference sequence). This CDR3 is 16 amino acids long. The CDR3 DNA is TGTGCCAGCAGCCATGACTGGCGGGACTTCACAGATACGCAGTATTTT. It is translated as CASSHDWRDFTDTQYF.

This clonotype showed up many times. V is TRBV27 and J is TRBJ2-1, with 14 bases lining up with TRBD2. Germline assignment: CDR1 MNHEY and CDR2 SMNVEV (reference sequence). The junction had 8 bases not matched to a gene; V was cut back by 7 bases and J by 9 bases. This CDR3 has 15 residues. The chain's CDR3 is CASIAGLAGVGEQFF. As DNA, the CDR3 is TGTGCCAGCATTGCGGGACTAGCGGGAGTAGGTGAGCAGTTCTTC.

This clonotype was recorded at least ten times. Here the CDR3 reads CASSLDSVFSYEQYF. CDR3 DNA: TGTGCCAGCAGCTTAGATTCGGTCTTTAGCTACGAGCAGTACTTC. The V call is TRBV11-2, the J call TRBJ2-7; D not certain. CDR3 length: 15 amino acids. Germline-derived CDR1 and CDR2 are SGHAT and FQNNGV. The V end lost 0 bases, the J end lost 3 bases, and 12 bases lay between the germline ends.

This clonotype came up many times. The chain carries TRBV12-3 or TRBV12-4 and TRBJ2-3; 12 nucleotides match TRBD1. After removal of 5 bases from V and 3 bases from J, the junction contained 6 bases not matched to a gene. This CDR3 spans 16 amino acids. The CDR3 protein is CASSGPGQGATDTQYF. DNA of the CDR3: TGTGCCAGCAGTGGCCCGGGACAGGGGGCGACAGATACGCAGTATTTT.

In this sample, this clonotype turned up a few times. The chain couples TRBV6-1 to TRBJ2-5; the D gene is possibly TRBD1 (5 bases). Trimming stripped 6 bases from V and 3 bases from J, with 14 bases between. This CDR3 comprises 14 residues. Germline V lookup: CDR1 MNHNS, CDR2 SASEGT. The CDR3 protein is CASSRSRREETQYF. The CDR3, as DNA: TGTGCCAGCAGCCGGAGTCGCAGGGAAGAGACCCAGTACTTC.

Ten or more counts support this clonotype. The J gene is TRBJ1-5, the V gene TRBV3-1; 7 bases agree with TRBD1. Unmatched junction bases numbered 5, after V lost 2 bases and J lost 7 bases. The germline CDR1 and CDR2 sequences are LGHDT and YNNKEL (reference sequence). The CDR3 runs to 14 residues. The CDR3 DNA reads as TGTGCCAGCAGCCAAATGACAGGGCTCCAGCCCCAGCATTTT. Amino acids: CASSQMTGLQPQHF.

The chain combines TRBV20-1 with TRBJ2-1; 9 bases align to TRBD2. The V segment lost 0 bases and the J segment 2 bases; nucleotides outside the gene matches: 5. CDR3 length equals 16 residues. Germline lookup yields CDR1 DFQATT and CDR2 SNEGSKA (reference sequence). The CDR3 reads CSARDWASGTYNEQFF. CDR3 bases: TGCAGTGCTAGAGATTGGGCTAGCGGGACCTACAATGAGCAGTTCTTC.

This clonotype was picked up many times. The rearrangement uses TRBV20-1 and TRBJ2-5; D unresolved. The CDR3 consists of 10 residues. V lost 0 bases and J lost 4, with 0 bases in between. Germline CDR1 reads DFQATT; CDR2 reads SNEGSKA (reference sequence). The CDR3 spells CSAREETQYF. The DNA of the CDR3 is TGCAGTGCTAGAGAAGAGACCCAGTACTTC.

The table lists this clonotype with many counts. This sequence joins TRBV11-2 and TRBJ2-3; TRBD1 or TRBD2 may be the D gene (5 bases each). Trimming stripped 2 bases from V and 2 bases from J, with 17 bases between. The CDR3 runs 17 residues. Germline CDR1 and CDR2: SGHAT and FQNNGV. The CDR3 loop is CASSLLTWETATDTQYF. For the CDR3, the DNA is TGTGCCAGCAGCTTATTAACGTGGGAGACAGCCACAGATACGCAGTATTTT.